This TCR beta chain comes out of a study of cytomegalovirus exposure and HLA in healthy donors. This CDR3 is built from 15 residues. Trimming removed 0 bases at V and 4 bases at J, with 12 bases between. CDR1 is MNHNY and CDR2 is SVGAGI in the germline V gene (reference sequence). PCR used 60 Vbeta primers and 13 Jbeta primers. Using immunoSEQ multiplex PCR, the repertoire was profiled, and TCRdb retains in-frame clones only, with some absent. Of 110,000 or so clones in the sample, 60% to 80% were seen once. This clone has just one count. The antigen is undetermined. General study results and limits: In a later analysis, an Asian-associated ancestry cluster reportedly showed fewer N-insertions than the roughly 700-donor mean. Common viral pathogens were later found to be apparently linked to several of the most significant clusters. A later analysis revealed that TCR association rates differed between HLA loci, peaking at DRB1 and bottoming out at HLA-C. Presence/absence analyses rested on an assumption that sequencing depth was roughly uniform across donors.

This chain connects TRBV6-6 to TRBJ1-2; D is possibly TRBD1 (6 bases). Sequencing was done on a sample of PBMCs. This clonotype was sampled from a woman in her 30s in good health and CMV-seropositive. This CDR3 reads CASSYSNGGSYGYTF. For the CDR3, the DNA is TGTGCCAGCAGTTACTCGAATGGGGGCTCCTATGGCTACACCTTC.